The clone carrying this T cell receptor beta chain was recorded at least ten times. Its target is unknown. The V gene's germline CDR1 is SGHRS and CDR2 YFSETQ. This CDR3 is built from 15 residues. With 4 bases clipped from V and 6 bases from J, the junction kept 9 bases outside the gene matches. To make TCR beta libraries, researchers used iRepertoire HTBI primers and Arm-PCR of CDR3 regions. TCRdb re-analysed the multiplex PCR reads in MiXCR, keeping a single row per CDR3 protein. The sample lists 450,000 to 700,000 distinct CDR3 sequences; roughly 14% were seen once. The source of the sample is a study of regulatory T cells in long-lasting Graves disease. Described time point: newly diagnosed GD, antithyroid drugs for less than 3 months. TCR sequences were obtained from RNA taken from PBMCs. American Thyroid Association guidelines defined how Graves' disease was diagnosed. The peripheral blood volume drawn was 8 to 9.5 milliliters, and it was collected into EDTA tubes.

The study's findings and limits: Possibly, accuracy suffered from the small sample size.

A further study also used this sample, focusing on T cells in Graves' hyperthyroidism and ophthalmopathy. That paper states: The HTBI primer set served for first-round RT-PCR of the TCR CDR3.

The clonotype originates from a man aged 25-40 years with Graves disease. The sample here was peripheral blood mononuclear cells (PBMCs), taken at new diagnosis, from a patient treated with antithyroid drugs. V gene TRBV5-1 combines with J gene TRBJ2-3; 9 positions match TRBD1. The CDR3: CASSPGQGILDTQYF. The CDR3 bases are TGCGCCAGCAGCCCGGGACAGGGAATATTGGATACGCAGTATTTT.